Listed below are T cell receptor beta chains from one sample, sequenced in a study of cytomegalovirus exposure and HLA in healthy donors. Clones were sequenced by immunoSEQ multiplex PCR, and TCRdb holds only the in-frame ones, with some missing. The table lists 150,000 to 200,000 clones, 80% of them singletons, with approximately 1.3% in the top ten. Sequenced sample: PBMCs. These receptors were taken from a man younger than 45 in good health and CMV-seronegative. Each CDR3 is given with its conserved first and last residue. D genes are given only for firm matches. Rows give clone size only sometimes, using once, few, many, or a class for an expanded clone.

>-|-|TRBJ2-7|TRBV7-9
TGTGCCAGCAGCCCGGGGCGCGGGGCCAACTACGAGCAGTACTTC
CASSPGRGANYEQYF
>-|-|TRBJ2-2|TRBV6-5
TGTGCCAGCAGTTACTCGTGGAGCTTTGACACCGGGGAGCTGTTTTTT
CASSYSWSFDTGELFF
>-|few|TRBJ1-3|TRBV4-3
TGCGCCAGCAGCCAATATTCCCGGGACTCTGGAAACACCATATATTTT
CASSQYSRDSGNTIYF
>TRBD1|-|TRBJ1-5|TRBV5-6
TGTGCCAGCAGCCACAGACAGGGAAGCCAGCCCCAGCATTTT
CASSHRQGSQPQHF
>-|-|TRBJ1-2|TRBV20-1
TGCAGTGCTACAGTTACCTATGGCTACACCTTC
CSATVTYGYTF
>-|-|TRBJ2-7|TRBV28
TGTGCCAGCAGCCCCGACAGGATCTACGAGCAGTACTTC
CASSPDRIYEQYF
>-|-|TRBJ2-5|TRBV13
TGTGCCAGCAGCTTCTCGGAGGGTAGGGAGACCCAGTACTTC
CASSFSEGRETQYF
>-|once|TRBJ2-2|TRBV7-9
TGTGCCAGCAGCTTAGCGGACCTAGCAGGCGCCGGGGAGCTGTTTTTT
CASSLADLAGAGELFF
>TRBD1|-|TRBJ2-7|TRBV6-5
TGTGCCAGCAGGCCTACAGGGGCTCACTACGAGCAGTACTTC
CASRPTGAHYEQYF
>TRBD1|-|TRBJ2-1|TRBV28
TGTGCCAGCAGTTTATCGGCAGGGGGCAATGAGCAGTTCTTC
CASSLSAGGNEQFF
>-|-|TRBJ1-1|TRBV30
TGTGCCTGGAGCGGGGTCAGGTGGGCTGAAGCTTTCTTT
CAWSGVRWAEAFF
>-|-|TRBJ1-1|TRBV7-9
TGTGCCAGCAGCTACGACGGGACTGAAGCTTTCTTT
CASSYDGTEAFF
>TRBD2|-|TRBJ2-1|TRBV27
TGTGCCAGCAGTCAACCGGGACTAGCGTACGATGAGCAGTTCTTC
CASSQPGLAYDEQFF
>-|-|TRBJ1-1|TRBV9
TGTGCCAGCAGCCCCCGGACAAGGTGGGACACTGAAGCTTTCTTT
CASSPRTRWDTEAFF
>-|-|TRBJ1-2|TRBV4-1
TGCGCCAGCAGCCAACGTGTAGGCGGGCTTGCTAACTATGGCTACACCTTC
CASSQRVGGLANYGYTF
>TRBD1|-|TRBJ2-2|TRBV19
TGTGCCAGTAGTCAGAGGACAGGGTACACCGGGGAGCTGTTTTTT
CASSQRTGYTGELFF
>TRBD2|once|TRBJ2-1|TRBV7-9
TGTGCCAGCAGCCCAACTAGCGTTTCCTACAATGAGCAGTTCTTC
CASSPTSVSYNEQFF
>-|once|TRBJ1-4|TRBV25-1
TGTGCCAGCAGTGAAGGCCGCCGTGAAAAACTGTTTTTT
CASSEGRREKLFF
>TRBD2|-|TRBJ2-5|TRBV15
TGTGCCACCAGCAGACGGGGGGGCCCCGAAGAGACCCAGTACTTC
CATSRRGGPEETQYF
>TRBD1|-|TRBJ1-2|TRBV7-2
TGTGCCAGCAGCTTAGAAAGTGGGACAGGGAGCGGCTACACCTTC
CASSLESGTGSGYTF
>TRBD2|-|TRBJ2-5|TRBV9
TGTGCCAGCAGCGTAGGGCTAGCGGGACCCCGCAGGGAGACCCAGTACTTC
CASSVGLAGPRRETQYF
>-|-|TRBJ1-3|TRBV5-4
TGTGCCAGCAGCTTGGACGGGGGGCGGAAGGGAAACACCATATATTTT
CASSLDGGRKGNTIYF
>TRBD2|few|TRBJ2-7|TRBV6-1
TGTGCCAGCAGTCCACTAGCGGGATCTCCCTACGAGCAGTACTTC
CASSPLAGSPYEQYF
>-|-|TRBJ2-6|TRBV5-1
TGCGCCAGCAGCGAGCAGGGCGCCGGGGCCAACGTCCTGACTTTC
CASSEQGAGANVLTF
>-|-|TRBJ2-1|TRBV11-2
TGTGCCAGCAGCTTAAACCCCACAGCGGGTGAGCAGTTCTTC
CASSLNPTAGEQFF
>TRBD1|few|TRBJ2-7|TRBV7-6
TGTGCCAGCAGCTTAGCGCCGCCCGTGGGGACAGGGATATACGAGCAGTACTTC
CASSLAPPVGTGIYEQYF
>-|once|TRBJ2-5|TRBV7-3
TGTGCCAGCAGCCCAACGGGGATGCTCCAAGAGACCCAGTACTTC
CASSPTGMLQETQYF
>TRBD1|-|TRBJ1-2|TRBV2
TGTGCCAGCAGTCCTGGGTTAGACAGGGCCTATGGCTACACCTTC
CASSPGLDRAYGYTF
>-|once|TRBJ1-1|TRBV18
TGTGCCAGCTCACCACCCTCAGGGGCGCGAAACACTGAAGCTTTCTTT
CASSPPSGARNTEAFF
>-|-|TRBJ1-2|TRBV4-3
TGCGCCAGCAGCCAAGGTTGGCCGGGCTATGGCTACACCTTC
CASSQGWPGYGYTF
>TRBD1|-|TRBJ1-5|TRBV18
TGTGCCAGCTCAGAACAAAGGGGGACAGGGGGCAATCAGCCCCAGCATTTT
CASSEQRGTGGNQPQHF
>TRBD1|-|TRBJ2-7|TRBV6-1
TGTGCCAGCAAAGACAGGGCCTACGAGCAGTACTTC
CASKDRAYEQYF
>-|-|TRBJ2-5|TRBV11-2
TGTGCCAGCAGCGGAACGGGGTCTCCTAGGTACCAAGAGACCCAGTACTTC
CASSGTGSPRYQETQYF